This T cell receptor beta chain was observed in a study of blood T cells in healthy people across ages. PCR was performed a second time for about 7 to 12 cycles using a sample-barcoded 5' primer and a J-beta primer mix. Each CDR3 protein gets one entry after TCRdb re-called the 5' RACE reads with MiXCR. The sample yields about 1.6 million distinct CDR3 sequences, about 35% seen once. Germline CDR1 is GTSNPN and CDR2 is SVGIG (reference sequence). V was trimmed by 1 base and J by 5 bases, leaving 14 bases between them. The CDR3 consists of 14 residues. Each donor's blood draw was roughly 9.8 milliliters of peripheral blood. Each sample used at least 7 million PBMCs.

The sample comprised blood. This TCR derives from a woman aged 25 to 45 in good health. The J gene is TRBJ2-5, the V gene TRBV30; a weak D match, TRBD1 (6 bases). Here the CDR3 DNA reads TGTGCCTGGAGTGACCTCAGGGGACCCGAGACCCAGTACTTC. Its protein is CAWSDLRGPETQYF.